One and the same sample provided the 27 T cell receptor beta chains below, sequenced in a study of shared clonotypes between healthy human individuals. The table came from immunoSEQ multiplex PCR; TCRdb's copy has only in-frame clones and leaves some out. The sample contains around 980,000 clones, 75% to 85% of which appear only once. Sequencing was carried out using memory CD4+ T cells from PBMCs. Subset noted: CD45RA-negative fraction. These receptors were obtained from a man between 18 and 35 years old in good health. Some clones in this sample may be carry-over from other donors' samples.

The chain has TRBV5-1 and TRBJ1-1; D is unresolved. The CDR3 runs 15 residues. Germline values: CDR1 SGHRS, CDR2 YFSETQ. The V end was cut by 2 bases, the J end by 1 base, with 12 bases between. CDR3 sequence (DNA): TGCGCCAGCAGCTTTACCGGACCCAAGAACACTGAAGCTTTCTTT. Translated: CASSFTGPKNTEAFF.

The V call is TRBV7-3, the J call TRBJ2-3; D is unresolved. The CDR3 has 14 amino acids. Germline loops: CDR1 SGHTA, CDR2 FQGTGA. The V and J ends lost 5 bases and 8 bases respectively, with 17 bases between them. CDR3 nucleotide sequence: TGTGCCAGCAGCCCTGGCCCCGGTCCGGGTACGCAGTATTTT. The encoded protein is CASSPGPGPGTQYF.

Regarding this clone: The sample contains more than one DNA sequence encoding this CDR3. The chain employs TRBV27 and TRBJ2-2; D is unresolved. This CDR3 comprises 14 residues. The germline gives CDR1 MNHEY, CDR2 SMNVEV (reference sequence). Trimming cost V 3 bases and J 1 base, with 6 bases left between them. The CDR3 nucleotides are TGTGCCAGCAGTTTTCGACAGAACACCGGGGAGCTGTTTTTT. This sequence encodes CASSFRQNTGELFF.

The rearrangement joins TRBV14 to TRBJ1-1; TRBD1 matches 9 bases. The germline V gene encodes CDR1 SGHDN and CDR2 FVKESK. The CDR3 loop spans 13 amino acids. V was pared by 10 bases and J by 5 bases, with 8 bases of the junction left unmatched. The CDR3 region is CANFTGGRTEAFF. CDR3 coding DNA: TGTGCCAACTTTACAGGGGGCCGTACTGAAGCTTTCTTT.

The rearrangement links TRBV2 to TRBJ1-1; TRBD1 agrees at 9 bases. Germline V gene sequence: CDR1 SNHLY, CDR2 FYNNEI. The CDR3 is made up of 15 amino acids. Trimming at V came to 7 bases and at J to 3 bases, leaving 9 bases not matched to a gene. The CDR3 nucleotides read TGTGCCAGCAAAATACTCCGGGACAGGGACACTGAAGCTTTCTTT. Translating gives CASKILRDRDTEAFF. The complete variable domain, with remaining parts taken from reference TRBV2 and TRBJ1-1, reads EPEVTQTPSHQVTQMGQEVILRCVPISNHLYFYWYRQILGQKVEFLVSFYNNEISEKSEIFDDQFSVERPDGSNFTLKIRSTKLEDSAMYFCASKILRDRDTEAFFGQGTRLTVV.

J is TRBJ2-1 and V is TRBV9; 7 bases are shared with TRBD2. V dropped 0 bases and J dropped 4; count of bases not matched to a gene: 7. The CDR3 has 16 amino acids. Germline CDR1 is SGDLS and CDR2 is YYNGEE. The CDR3 sequence is CASSVDGTNGYNEQFF. The CDR3 nucleotides are TGTGCCAGCAGCGTAGACGGGACTAACGGATACAATGAGCAGTTCTTC.

A single count supports this clone. The V and J genes are TRBV28 and TRBJ2-7; tentative D call: TRBD2 (5 bases). The CDR3 sequence is 15 residues long. The germline V gene has CDR1 MDHEN and CDR2 SYDVKM. Trimming took 3 bases from V and 3 from J, leaving 15 bases between them. CDR3 amino acids: CASSLPGKRVYEQYF. The CDR3 DNA reads TGTGCCAGCAGTTTGCCCGGGAAAAGGGTCTACGAGCAGTACTTC.

This clone was detected a few times. A read error is likely here: a far larger clone is one base away. The CDR3 here is CAGSETPEKLFF. DNA for the CDR3: TGTGCCGGCAGTGAAACACCCGAAAAACTGTTTTTT. The V call is TRBV2, the J call TRBJ1-4; D uncertain. Germline CDR1 and CDR2: SNHLY and FYNNEI. The CDR3 sequence is 12 residues long.

This sequence joins TRBV20-1 and TRBJ1-4; D unclear. The V and J ends lost 1 base and 17 bases respectively, with 14 bases between them. The CDR3 runs 11 residues. Germline V gene lookup returns CDR1 DFQATT and CDR2 SNEGSKA (reference sequence). Written as DNA, the CDR3 is TGCAGTGCTAGAGTCAAGGACGGGTGTTTTTTT. It specifies CSARVKDGCFF.

As DNA, the CDR3 is TGTGCCAGTCTAGAGGGACGGCTCGCCTTAAATGAAAAACTGTTTTTT. Its translation is CASLEGRLALNEKLFF. V is TRBV28 and J is TRBJ1-4, with D tentatively TRBD1 (5 bases). This CDR3 is 16 amino acids long. Per germline, CDR1 MDHEN and CDR2 SYDVKM. V lost 9 bases and J 5 bases, leaving 22 bases between the germline ends.

This clone appeared a single time. This same CDR3 is encoded by further DNA sequences in the sample. CDR3 sequence reads: CASSFDSSYGYTF. The DNA of the CDR3 is TGCGCCAGCAGCTTCGACAGCTCCTATGGCTACACCTTC. The rearrangement uses TRBV5-1 and TRBJ1-2, with D perhaps TRBD1 (5 bases). CDR1 and CDR2 from the germline V gene are SGHRS and YFSETQ. V lost 2 bases, J lost 4 bases, and 9 bases lay in between. This CDR3 has 13 residues.

The V call is TRBV19, the J call TRBJ1-1; no definite D call. Germline loops: CDR1 LNHDA, CDR2 SQIVND (reference sequence). V was clipped by 4 bases and J by 2 bases, with 11 bases between them. The CDR3 runs 14 residues. The CDR3 spells CASSTGQKNTEAFF. The DNA for the CDR3 is TGTGCCAGTAGTACCGGGCAGAAAAACACTGAAGCTTTCTTT.

Comment on this clone: This may be a read error, as it is one base from a much larger clone. Other nucleotide sequences from this sample produce the same CDR3. The chain joins TRBV10-3 to TRBJ2-5, with 7 bases matching TRBD2. V trimming: 0 bases; J trimming: 4 bases; junction bases outside the gene matches: 2. CDR1 is ENHRY and CDR2 is SYGVKD in the germline V gene. The CDR3 length is 14 residues. The chain's CDR3 is CAISESGGVETQYF. The CDR3 region has the DNA TGTGCCATCAGTGAGTCGGGAGGGGTAGAGACCCAGTACTTC.

The chain combines TRBV18 with TRBJ1-3; D remains unclear. Trimming took off 0 bases at V and 4 bases at J, with 10 bases between the two ends. The CDR3 sequence is 15 residues long. CDR1 is KGHSH, CDR2 LQKENI, per germline. The CDR3 coding sequence is TGTGCCAGCTCACCACCCTTCCGGCAAGGAAACACCATATATTTT. Translation: CASSPPFRQGNTIYF.

The V gene is TRBV28, the J gene TRBJ1-4; D call uncertain. The CDR3 loop spans 13 amino acids. Trimming cost V 4 bases and J 7 bases, with 10 bases left between them. Looked up from germline, CDR1 is MDHEN and CDR2 is SYDVKM. CDR3 coding DNA: TGTGCCAGCAGTTCCAGCAATAGTGAAAAACTGTTTTTT. It specifies CASSSSNSEKLFF.

CDR3 bases: TGCGCCAGCAGCTCGACCGGGACAGTGGGCTACGAGCAGTACTTC. Its translation is CASSSTGTVGYEQYF. The J gene is TRBJ2-7, the V gene TRBV5-1; 7 bases align to TRBD1. Trimming took 3 bases from V and 3 from J; bases not matched to a gene: 9. The CDR3 covers 15 residues. Germline assignment: CDR1 SGHRS and CDR2 YFSETQ.

The CDR3 nucleotides read TGCAGCGTTGTGGCGGGGGGCAGATACGAGCAGTACTTC. Protein sequence: CSVVAGGRYEQYF. The V and J genes are TRBV29-1 and TRBJ2-7; 8 bases fit TRBD2. The CDR3 is made up of 13 amino acids. CDR1 and CDR2 from the germline V gene are SQVTM and ANQGSEA. With V trimmed by 4 bases and J by 4 bases, 6 bases remained unmatched.

The V call is TRBV7-2, the J call TRBJ2-1; D gene uncertain. V was pared by 2 bases and J by 0 bases, with 8 bases between. Germline V lookup: CDR1 SGHTA, CDR2 FQGNSA. The CDR3 is 15 amino acids. This chain's CDR3 is CASSLTTNSYNEQFF. In DNA, the CDR3 is TGTGCCAGCAGCTTAACGACAAACTCCTACAATGAGCAGTTCTTC.

This clone appeared a few times. J is TRBJ1-1 and V is TRBV7-9; a weak D match, TRBD1 (6 bases). Germline V gene sequence: CDR1 SEHNR, CDR2 FQNEAQ (reference sequence). Trimming took off 2 bases at V and 1 base at J, with 14 bases between the two ends. The length of the CDR3 is 16 residues. This CDR3 is CASSLPPGAGNTEAFF. The CDR3 DNA reads as TGTGCCAGCAGCTTACCTCCAGGGGCGGGGAACACTGAAGCTTTCTTT.

This clone was found a few times. Other DNA sequences of this sample code for an identical CDR3. The chain combines TRBV5-6 with TRBJ1-2; D remains ambiguous. This CDR3 spans 14 amino acids. Per the germline V gene, CDR1 is SGHDT and CDR2 is YYEEEE. Trimming cost V 1 base and J 0 bases, with 7 bases left between them. CDR3 DNA sequence: TGTGCCAGCAGCTTGAGACCGCCTAACTATGGCTACACCTTC. Protein: CASSLRPPNYGYTF.

The rearrangement links TRBV28 to TRBJ2-3; no definite D call. CDR1 and CDR2 (germline): MDHEN, SYDVKM. V was trimmed by 5 bases and J by 4 bases, leaving 4 bases between them. This CDR3 comprises 11 residues. In DNA, the CDR3 is TGTGCCAGCAGTGAGTCAGATACGCAGTATTTT. Its translation is CASSESDTQYF.

The chain is built from TRBV2 and TRBJ2-3, with 8 nucleotides matching TRBD1. The junction had 7 bases not matched to a gene; V was cut back by 2 bases and J by 6 bases. The CDR3 sequence is 15 residues long. Per germline, CDR1 SNHLY and CDR2 FYNNEI. In nucleotides, the CDR3 is TGTGCCAGCAGTGAAAGAACAGGGGGAGCGGATACGCAGTATTTT. Encoded protein: CASSERTGGADTQYF.

The rearrangement joins TRBV29-1 to TRBJ2-6; D is possibly TRBD2 (5 bases). Per the germline V gene, CDR1 is SQVTM and CDR2 is ANQGSEA. The V and J ends lost 5 bases and 3 bases respectively, with 23 bases between them. The CDR3 contains 18 residues. CDR3 region: CSVRAQGGPADGANVLTF. The CDR3 nucleotides read TGCAGCGTTAGGGCCCAAGGAGGCCCCGCTGATGGGGCCAACGTCCTGACTTTC.

As regards this clone: One end of the junction varies from germline; a read error may be responsible. The rearrangement uses TRBV7-3 and TRBJ2-7; TRBD1 is a possible D gene (6 bases). The CDR3 sequence is 11 residues long. The germline V gene encodes CDR1 SGHTA and CDR2 FQGTGA. In DNA, the CDR3 is TGTGCCAGCAGCTTAGGGGGCAGACTCCACTTC. Amino acids: CASSLGGRLHF. The whole variable domain, filled in from reference TRBV7-3 and TRBJ2-7, reads GAGVSQTPSNKVTEKGKYVELRCDPISGHTALYWYRQSLGQGPEFLIYFQGTGAADDSGLPNDRFFAVRPEGSVSTLKIQRTERGDSAVYLCASSLGGRLHFGPGTRLTVT.

As to this clone: The sample carries other DNA sequences with the same CDR3. The chain uses TRBV5-1 and TRBJ2-6, with D unclear. The V gene's germline CDR1 is SGHRS and CDR2 YFSETQ. The V and J ends lost 3 bases and 1 base respectively, with 5 bases between them. CDR3 size: 14 residues. CDR3 nucleotides: TGCGCCAGCAGCTCGGTGTCTGGGGCCAACGTCCTGACTTTC. Its translation is CASSSVSGANVLTF.

The chain recombines TRBV19 with TRBJ1-5; D possibly corresponds to TRBD1 (5 bases). CDR3 length: 14 amino acids. Trimming cost V 4 bases and J 2 bases, with 9 bases left between them. Looked up from germline, CDR1 is LNHDA and CDR2 is SQIVND (reference sequence). CDR3: CASSNGGGNQPQHF. The CDR3 region has the DNA TGTGCCAGTAGTAACGGGGGAGGCAATCAGCCCCAGCATTTT.

About this clone: A read error is possible here, since a much larger clone lies one base away. This chain joins TRBV27 and TRBJ1-3; unclear D gene. Germline lookup yields CDR1 MNHEY and CDR2 SMNVEV (reference sequence). The CDR3 contains 12 residues. Trimming pared 6 bases from V and 0 bases from J, leaving 3 bases between. In nucleotides, the CDR3 is TGTGCCAGCAGGTCCTCTGGAAACACCATATATTTT. Protein sequence: CASRSSGNTIYF.